This T cell receptor beta chain was sequenced for a study of cytomegalovirus exposure and HLA in healthy donors. Study-level information: A previous analysis identified more than 100 million unique TCR beta sequences derived from approximately 190 million T cells.

As concerns this clone: Its matching antigen is unknown.

PCR used 60 Vbeta primers and 13 Jbeta primers. Measured with immunoSEQ multiplex PCR; TCRdb has only the in-frame clones, and not every one. The sample yields some 200,000 clones, 82% seen once. This CDR3 has 15 amino acids. From germline, CDR1 is KGHSH and CDR2 LQKENI. Trimming took 3 bases from V and 2 from J, leaving 14 bases between them. General study findings and limits: Immune exposure information comprised only CMV serostatus. The presence/absence work took it that sequencing depth was about the same across donors.

The sample comprised PBMCs. The source of this sequence is a woman aged 45-59 years in good health and CMV-seropositive. The rearrangement links TRBV18 to TRBJ2-7, with D tentatively TRBD2 (6 bases). CDR3 coding DNA: TGTGCCAGCTCACCCACCTTAGCGGCAGCCTACGAGCAGTACTTC. It encodes CASSPTLAAAYEQYF. The whole variable domain, filled in from reference TRBV18 and TRBJ2-7, reads NAGVMQNPRHLVRRRGQEARLRCSPMKGHSHVYWYRQLPEEGLKFMVYLQKENIIDESGMPKERFSAEFPKEGPSILRIQQVVRGDSAAYFCASSPTLAAAYEQYFGPGTRLTVT.